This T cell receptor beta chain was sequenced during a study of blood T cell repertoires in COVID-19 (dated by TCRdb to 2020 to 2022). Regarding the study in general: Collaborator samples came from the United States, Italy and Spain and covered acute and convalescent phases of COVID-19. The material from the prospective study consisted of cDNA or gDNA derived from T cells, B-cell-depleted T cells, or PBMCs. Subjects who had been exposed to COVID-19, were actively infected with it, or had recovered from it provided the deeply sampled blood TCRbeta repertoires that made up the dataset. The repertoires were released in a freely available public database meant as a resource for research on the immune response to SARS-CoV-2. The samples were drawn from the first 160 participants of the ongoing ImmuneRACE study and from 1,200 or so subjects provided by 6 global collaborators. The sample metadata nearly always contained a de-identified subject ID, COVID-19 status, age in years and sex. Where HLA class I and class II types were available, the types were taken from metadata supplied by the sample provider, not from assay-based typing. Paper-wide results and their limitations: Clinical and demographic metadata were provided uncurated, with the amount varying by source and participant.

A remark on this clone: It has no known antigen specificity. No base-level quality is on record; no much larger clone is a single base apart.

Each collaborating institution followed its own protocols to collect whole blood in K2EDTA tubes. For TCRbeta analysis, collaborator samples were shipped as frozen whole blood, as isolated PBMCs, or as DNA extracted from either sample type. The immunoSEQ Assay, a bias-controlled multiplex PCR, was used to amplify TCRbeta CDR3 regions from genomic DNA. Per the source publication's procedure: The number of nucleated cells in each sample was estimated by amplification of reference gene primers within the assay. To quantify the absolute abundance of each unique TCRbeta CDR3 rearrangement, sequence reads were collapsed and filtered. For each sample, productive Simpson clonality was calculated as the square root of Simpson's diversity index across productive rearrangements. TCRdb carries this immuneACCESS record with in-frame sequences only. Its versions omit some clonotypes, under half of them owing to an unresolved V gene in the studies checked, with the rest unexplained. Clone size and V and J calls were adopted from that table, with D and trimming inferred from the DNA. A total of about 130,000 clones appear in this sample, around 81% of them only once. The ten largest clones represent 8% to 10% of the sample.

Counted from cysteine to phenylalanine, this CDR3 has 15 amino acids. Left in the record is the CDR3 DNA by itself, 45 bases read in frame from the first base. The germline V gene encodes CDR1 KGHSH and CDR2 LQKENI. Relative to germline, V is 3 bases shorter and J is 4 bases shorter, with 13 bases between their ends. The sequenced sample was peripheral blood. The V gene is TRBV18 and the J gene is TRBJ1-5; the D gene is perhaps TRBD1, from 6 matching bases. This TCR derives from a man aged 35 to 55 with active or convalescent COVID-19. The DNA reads TGTGCCAGCTCACCTTCAGGGGTCCTGAATCAGCCCCAGCATTTT. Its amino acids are CASSPSGVLNQPQHF. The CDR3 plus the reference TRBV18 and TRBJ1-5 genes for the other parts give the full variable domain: NAGVMQNPRHLVRRRGQEARLRCSPMKGHSHVYWYRQLPEEGLKFMVYLQKENIIDESGMPKERFSAEFPKEGPSILRIQQVVRGDSAAYFCASSPSGVLNQPQHFGDGTRLSIL.